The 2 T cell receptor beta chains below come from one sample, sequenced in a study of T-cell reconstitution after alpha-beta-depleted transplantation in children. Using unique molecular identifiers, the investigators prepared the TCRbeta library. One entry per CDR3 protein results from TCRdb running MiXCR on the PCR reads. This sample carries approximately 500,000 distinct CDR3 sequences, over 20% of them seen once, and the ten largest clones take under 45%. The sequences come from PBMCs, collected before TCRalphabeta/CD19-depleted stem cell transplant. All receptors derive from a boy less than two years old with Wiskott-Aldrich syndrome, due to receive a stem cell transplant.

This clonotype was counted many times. CDR3 coding DNA: TGTGCCAGCAGCCGGACCGGGACAGGGGGGTACGAGCAGTACTTC. Its protein is CASSRTGTGGYEQYF. V usage is TRBV5-5 and J usage is TRBJ2-7, with 11 positions matching TRBD1. The germline V gene has CDR1 SGHKS and CDR2 YYEKEE (reference sequence). This CDR3 region has 15 residues. V was pared by 4 bases and J by 4 bases, with 7 bases of the junction left unmatched.

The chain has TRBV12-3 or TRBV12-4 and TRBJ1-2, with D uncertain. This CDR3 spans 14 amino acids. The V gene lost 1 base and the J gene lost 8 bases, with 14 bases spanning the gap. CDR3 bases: TGTGCCAGCAGTTTAGTGAGTAGGGAGACAGGCTACACCTTC. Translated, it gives CASSLVSRETGYTF.